This TCR beta chain was sequenced during a study of blood T cell repertoires in COVID-19. As for the study in general: COVID-19 samples, acute and convalescent, were from the United States, Italy and Spain. PBMCs, B-cell-depleted T cells, or T cells provided the cDNA or gDNA that made up the material.

In the original workflow: The authors estimated nucleated cell counts from reference gene primer amplification. Produced via immunoSEQ multiplex PCR; TCRdb's table is partial and in-frame only. V and J calls plus clone size are reproduced from that table; the DNA served to infer D and trimming. The sample shows a few hundred thousand clones, approximately 90% of them seen only once. Categorization into cohorts depended on clinical history that participants reported. The CDR3 sequence is 13 residues long. The V gene's germline CDR1 is SGHTA and CDR2 FQGNSA. Trimming took 6 bases from V and 11 from J, leaving 19 bases between them.

Sequences were obtained from PBMCs or T cells enriched from blood (not recorded which). The chain recombines TRBV7-2 with TRBJ1-1; a weak D match, TRBD1 (5 bases). This sequence originates from a woman aged 18-29 years who had recovered from COVID-19. Written as DNA, the CDR3 is TGTGCCAGCAGTCCCTTAAGGACCGGACATGCTTTCTTT. This gives the protein CASSPLRTGHAFF. Filled out from reference TRBV7-2 and TRBJ1-1, the complete variable domain reads GAGVSQSPSNKVTEKGKDVELRCDPISGHTALYWYRQSLGQGLEFLIYFQGNSAPDKSGLPSDRFSAERTGGSVSTLTIQRTQQEDSAVYLCASSPLRTGHAFFGQGTRLTVV.